This entry lists 2 T cell receptor beta chains sequenced from one sample in a study of blood T cell repertoires in COVID-19. Clones were sequenced by immunoSEQ multiplex PCR, and TCRdb holds only the in-frame ones, with some missing. The sample consists of 200,000 to 300,000 clones, around 86% of them appearing once. Sequencing was done on a sample of peripheral blood. The receptors originated from a woman aged 40 to 50 who had recovered from COVID-19.

This rearrangement joins TRBV4-1 to TRBJ2-1; 8 positions agree with TRBD2. Unmatched junction bases numbered 10, after V lost 5 bases and J lost 4 bases. Germline V gives CDR1 MGHRA, CDR2 YSYEKL. This CDR3 comprises 16 residues. CDR3 amino acids: CASSYLAGGAYNEQFF. CDR3 coding DNA: TGCGCCAGCAGCTACTTAGCCGGGGGGGCTTACAATGAGCAGTTCTTC.

V gene TRBV6-5 combines with J gene TRBJ2-1; D is unclear. The CDR3 is made up of 14 amino acids. Trimming cost V 4 bases and J 2 bases, with 9 bases left between them. From germline, CDR1 is MNHEY and CDR2 SVGAGI. The CDR3 reads CASSSPLTYNEQFF. The CDR3 DNA reads TGTGCCAGCAGTTCCCCACTAACCTACAATGAGCAGTTCTTC.